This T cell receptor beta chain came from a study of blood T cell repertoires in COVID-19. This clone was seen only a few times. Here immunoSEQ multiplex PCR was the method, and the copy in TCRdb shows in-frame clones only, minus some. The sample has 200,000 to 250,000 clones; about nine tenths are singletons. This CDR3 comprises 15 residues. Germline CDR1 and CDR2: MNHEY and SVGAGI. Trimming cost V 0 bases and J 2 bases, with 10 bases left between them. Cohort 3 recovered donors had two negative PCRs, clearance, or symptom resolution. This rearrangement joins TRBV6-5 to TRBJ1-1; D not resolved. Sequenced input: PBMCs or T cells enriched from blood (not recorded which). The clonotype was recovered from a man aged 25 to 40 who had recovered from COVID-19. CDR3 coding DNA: TGTGCCAGCAGTTACTCCCGGTATCTCAACACTGAAGCTTTCTTT. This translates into CASSYSRYLNTEAFF.